This T cell receptor (beta chain) appears in the sequencing data of a study of blood T cell repertoires in COVID-19. On the study more broadly: The study drew acute and convalescent COVID-19 samples from the United States, Italy and Spain. In each case, the material was cDNA or gDNA derived from T cells, B-cell-depleted T cells, or PBMCs.

CDR1 SGHTA and CDR2 FQGNSA come from the germline V gene. V trimming: 1 base; J trimming: 5 bases; junction bases outside the gene matches: 11. This CDR3 is built from 18 residues. Original processing notes: Nucleated cell number was recorded as an estimate derived from reference gene primer amplification. Repertoires were generated with immunoSEQ multiplex PCR, while TCRdb's copy carries only in-frame clones and drops some. That table furnishes V, J and clone size, whereas the DNA furnished D and trimming. The sample consists of about 88,000 clones, over 90% of them appearing once. V is TRBV7-2 and J is TRBJ1-6, with TRBD1 identical over 7 bases. The clonotype originates from a man aged 55 to 70 with acute or convalescent COVID-19. The material sequenced was peripheral blood. This CDR3 reads CASSLVGVVGTDNSPLHF. The CDR3, as DNA: TGTGCCAGCAGCTTAGTAGGCGTGGTCGGGACAGATAATTCACCCCTCCACTTT.